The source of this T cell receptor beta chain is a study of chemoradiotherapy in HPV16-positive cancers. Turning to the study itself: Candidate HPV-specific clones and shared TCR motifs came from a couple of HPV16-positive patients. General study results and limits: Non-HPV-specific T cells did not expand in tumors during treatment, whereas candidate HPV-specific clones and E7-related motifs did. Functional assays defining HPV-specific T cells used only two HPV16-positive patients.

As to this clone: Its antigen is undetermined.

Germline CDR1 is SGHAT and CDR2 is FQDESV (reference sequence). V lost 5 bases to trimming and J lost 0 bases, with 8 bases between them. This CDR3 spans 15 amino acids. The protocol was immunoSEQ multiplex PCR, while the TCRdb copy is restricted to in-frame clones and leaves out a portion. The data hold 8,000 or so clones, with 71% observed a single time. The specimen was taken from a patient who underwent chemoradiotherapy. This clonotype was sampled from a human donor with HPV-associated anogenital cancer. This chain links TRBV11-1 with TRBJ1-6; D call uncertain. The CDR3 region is CASSDRSSYNSPLHF. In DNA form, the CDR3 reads TGTGCCAGCAGCGACCGGAGCTCCTATAATTCACCCCTCCACTTT.